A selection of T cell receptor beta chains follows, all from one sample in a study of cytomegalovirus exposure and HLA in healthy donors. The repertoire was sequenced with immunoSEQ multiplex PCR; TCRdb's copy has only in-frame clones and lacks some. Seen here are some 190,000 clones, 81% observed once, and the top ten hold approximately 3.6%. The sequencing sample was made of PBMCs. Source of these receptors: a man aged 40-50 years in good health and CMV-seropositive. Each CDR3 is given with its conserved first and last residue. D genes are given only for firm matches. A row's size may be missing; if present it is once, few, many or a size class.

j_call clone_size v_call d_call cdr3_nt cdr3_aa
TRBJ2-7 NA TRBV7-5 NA TGTGTCAGAAGCCCTGGTAGCGAGCAGTACTTC CVRSPGSEQYF
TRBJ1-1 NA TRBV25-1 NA TGTGCCACGCAAGGGGGAGGGACTGAAGCTTTCTTT CATQGGGTEAFF
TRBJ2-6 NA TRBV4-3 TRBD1 TGCGCCAGCAGCCAAGACGGGACAGGCTACTCTGGGGCCAACGTCCTGACTTTC CASSQDGTGYSGANVLTF
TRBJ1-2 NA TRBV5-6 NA TGTGCCAGCAGCTTGGCAGGCGGGACGTATGGCTACACCTTC CASSLAGGTYGYTF
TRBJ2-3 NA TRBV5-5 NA TGTGCCAGCAGCTTGTATGAGGGAGATACGCAGTATTTT CASSLYEGDTQYF
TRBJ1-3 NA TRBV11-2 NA TGTGCCAGCAGCTTATCCCCAAATGGAAACACCATATATTTT CASSLSPNGNTIYF
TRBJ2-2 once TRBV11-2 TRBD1 TGTGCCAGCAGCCTAACAGGGGGCGGATGGAACACCGGGGAGCTGTTTTTT CASSLTGGGWNTGELFF
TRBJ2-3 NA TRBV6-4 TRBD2 TGTGCCAGCAGTGACTCCCCGGGGGGGACAGATACGCAGTATTTT CASSDSPGGTDTQYF
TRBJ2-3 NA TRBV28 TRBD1 TGTGCCAGCCTCCCAGGGGGAAGGGTAAACACAGATACGCAGTATTTT CASLPGGRVNTDTQYF
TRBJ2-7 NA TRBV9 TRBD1 TGTGCCAGCAGCGTAGAGGACAGGGGGTACGAGCAGTACTTC CASSVEDRGYEQYF
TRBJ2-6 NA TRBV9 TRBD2 TGTGCCAGCAGCACCACGGGGGGGCTCTCTGGGGCCAACGTCCTGACTTTC CASSTTGGLSGANVLTF
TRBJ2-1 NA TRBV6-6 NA TGTGCCAGCAGTTACTCGAGGGATGAGCAGTTCTTC CASSYSRDEQFF
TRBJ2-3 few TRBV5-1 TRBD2 TGCGCCAGCAGCTTACTAGCGGGGTATAGCACAGATACGCAGTATTTT CASSLLAGYSTDTQYF
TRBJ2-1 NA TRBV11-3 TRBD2 TGTGCCAGCAGCTCCGGGACTAGCAGGGGGGTTGAGCAGTTCTTC CASSSGTSRGVEQFF
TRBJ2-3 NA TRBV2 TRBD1 TGTGCCAGCAGTCTCCGGACAGGGGGCTTTCAAGATACGCAGTATTTT CASSLRTGGFQDTQYF
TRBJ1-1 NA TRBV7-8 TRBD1 TGTGCCAGCAGCTTAGCGCGAGGGACAGCGCTGAACACTGAAGCTTTCTTT CASSLARGTALNTEAFF
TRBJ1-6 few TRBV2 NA TGTGCCAGCAGTGAATGGGGGGGCTATAATTCACCCCTCCACTTT CASSEWGGYNSPLHF
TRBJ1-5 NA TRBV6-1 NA TGTGCCAGCAGTGAAGGAGTTTTCGGCAATCAGCCCCAGCATTTT CASSEGVFGNQPQHF
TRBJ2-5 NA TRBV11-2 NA TGTGCCAGCAGCTTAGTAGGGGCAGAGACCCAGTACTTC CASSLVGAETQYF
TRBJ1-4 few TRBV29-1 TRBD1 TGCAGCGCCAACGACAGGGCCGCAGAAAAACTGTTTTTT CSANDRAAEKLFF
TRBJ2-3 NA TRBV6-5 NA TGTGCCAGCAGTTACTCGGAGGGGGGGCCCGGGACGCAGTATTTT CASSYSEGGPGTQYF
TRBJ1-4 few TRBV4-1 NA TGCGCCAGCAGCCAAGGGGAGCGATCTGGAGAAAAACTGTTTTTT CASSQGERSGEKLFF
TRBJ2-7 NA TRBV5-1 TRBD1 TGCGCCAGCAGCCTTGGAGAAGGACAGGGGATCGAGGAGCAGTACTTC CASSLGEGQGIEEQYF
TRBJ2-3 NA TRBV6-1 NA TGTGCCAGCAGTGGCCGGGTAGGCACAGATACGCAGTATTTT CASSGRVGTDTQYF
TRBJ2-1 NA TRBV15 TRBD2 TGTGCCACCAGCAGAGGAGGACTAGCGGGAGAACCCCGATACAATGAGCAGTTCTTC CATSRGGLAGEPRYNEQFF
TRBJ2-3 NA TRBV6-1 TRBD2 TGTGCCAGCAGTGAAGGGGCGGGGGGGCGGGCAGATACGCAGTATTTT CASSEGAGGRADTQYF
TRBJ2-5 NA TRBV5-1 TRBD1 TGCGCCAGCAGCTTGGCCTCTGACAGGGCACAAGAGACCCAGTACTTC CASSLASDRAQETQYF
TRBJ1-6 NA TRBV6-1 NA TGTGCCAGCAGTGAACGGTTCAGGATTTATAATTCACCCCTCCACTTT CASSERFRIYNSPLHF
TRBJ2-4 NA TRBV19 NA TGTGCCAGTATTGCCGGGGACTCAAACCTCAAAAACATTCAGTACTTC CASIAGDSNLKNIQYF
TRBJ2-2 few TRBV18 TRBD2 TGTGCCAGCTCACCAAGGGAGGGCCAGGACACCGGGGAGCTGTTTTTT CASSPREGQDTGELFF
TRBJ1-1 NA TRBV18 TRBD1 TGTGCCAGCTCACTAGGCGCGACAGGGGGCATTATGGACACTGAAGCTTTCTTT CASSLGATGGIMDTEAFF
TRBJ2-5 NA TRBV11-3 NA TGTGCCAGCAGCTTTGCCGGCGGGGAGACCCAGTACTTC CASSFAGGETQYF
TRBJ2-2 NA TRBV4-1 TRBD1 TGCGCCAGCAGCCAAGAGCTACAGGGGTGGGCGAACACCGGGGAGCTGTTTTTT CASSQELQGWANTGELFF
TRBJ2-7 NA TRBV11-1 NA TGTGCCAGCAGCCGAATAGGGGATACCTACGAGCAGTACTTC CASSRIGDTYEQYF
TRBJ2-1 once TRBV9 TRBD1 TGTGCCAGCAGCGTACTGGACAGGGGCAATGAGCAGTTCTTC CASSVLDRGNEQFF
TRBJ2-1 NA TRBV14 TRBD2 TGTGCCAGCAGCCAAGTTGGAGCGGGAGGACGTTACAATGAGCAGTTCTTC CASSQVGAGGRYNEQFF
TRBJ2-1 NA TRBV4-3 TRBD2 TGCGCCAGCAGCCAAGAGGAGCGAGTAGCGGGAGTAGCATTCAATGAGCAGTTCTTC CASSQEERVAGVAFNEQFF
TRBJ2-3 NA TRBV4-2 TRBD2 TGTGCCAGCAGCCAGGGACTAGCGGGGGGTACAGATACGCAGTATTTT CASSQGLAGGTDTQYF
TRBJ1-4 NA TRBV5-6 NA TGTGCCAGCAGCCCCTTGGATTGGGGGGAAGCGGGCTGGAGTTTT CASSPLDWGEAGWSF
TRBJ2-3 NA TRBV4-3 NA TGCGCCAGCAGTCTAACGGGGACTGCCGCCCTCACAGATACGCAGTATTTT CASSLTGTAALTDTQYF
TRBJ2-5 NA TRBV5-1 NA TGCGCCAGCAGCACACAGGGTCAAGAGACCCAGTACTTC CASSTQGQETQYF
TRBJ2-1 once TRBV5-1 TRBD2 TGCGCCAGCAGCCCTTCGGGGGGAAGCTACAATGAGCAGTTCTTC CASSPSGGSYNEQFF
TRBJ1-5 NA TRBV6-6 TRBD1 TGTGCCAGCAGTTACGGGACAGGGGGCGTTGGACAGCCCCAGCATTTT CASSYGTGGVGQPQHF
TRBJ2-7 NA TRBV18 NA TGTGCCAGCTCACCAGAGGGCGGACGGGACGAGCAGTACTTC CASSPEGGRDEQYF
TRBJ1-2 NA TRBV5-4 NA TGTGCCAGCAGCCCGGGGGGGCAGGGGACCATATATGGCTACACCTTC CASSPGGQGTIYGYTF
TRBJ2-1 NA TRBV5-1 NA TGCGCCAGCAGCCGGGACTTAAGCTCCTACAATGAGCAGTTCTTC CASSRDLSSYNEQFF
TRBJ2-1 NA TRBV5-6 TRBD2 TGTGCCAGCAGCAATCTAGCGGGGGGCTCCCTTTCCTACAATGAGCAGTTCTTC CASSNLAGGSLSYNEQFF
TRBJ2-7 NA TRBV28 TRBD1 TGTGCCAGCAGTACGACCGGGACAGGGGAGTATGAGCAGTACTTC CASSTTGTGEYEQYF
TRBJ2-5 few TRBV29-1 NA TGCAGCGTTGACCGCCCGGGAAGGGTGGAGACCCAGTACTTC CSVDRPGRVETQYF
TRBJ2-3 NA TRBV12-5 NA TGTGCTAGTGCCCCGAGAAAGACTAGCACAGATACGCAGTATTTT CASAPRKTSTDTQYF